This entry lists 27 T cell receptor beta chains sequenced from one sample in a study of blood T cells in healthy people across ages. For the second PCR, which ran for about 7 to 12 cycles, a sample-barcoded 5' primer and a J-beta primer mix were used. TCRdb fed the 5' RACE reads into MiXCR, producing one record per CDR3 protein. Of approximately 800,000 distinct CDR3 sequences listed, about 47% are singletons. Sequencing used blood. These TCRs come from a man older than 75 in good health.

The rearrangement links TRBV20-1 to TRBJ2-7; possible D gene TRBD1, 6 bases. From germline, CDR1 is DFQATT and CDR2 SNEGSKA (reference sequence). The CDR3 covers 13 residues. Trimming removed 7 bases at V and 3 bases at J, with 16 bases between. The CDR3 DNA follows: TGCAGTGTCCAGACAGGAGACTACTACGAGCAGTACTTC. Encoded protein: CSVQTGDYYEQYF.

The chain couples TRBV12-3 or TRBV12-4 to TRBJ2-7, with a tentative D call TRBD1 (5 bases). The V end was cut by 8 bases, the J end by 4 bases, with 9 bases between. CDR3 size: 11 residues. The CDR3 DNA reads TGTGCCAGCGGGGCGGAGTACGAGCAGTACTTC. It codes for CASGAEYEQYF.

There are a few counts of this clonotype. CDR3 coding DNA: TGTGCCAGCAGCATCCAGGACCAAAACATTCAGTACTTC. It codes for CASSIQDQNIQYF. The V and J genes are TRBV5-6 and TRBJ2-4, with no clear D. Trimming took 4 bases from V and 5 from J, leaving 10 bases between them. This CDR3 has 13 residues. CDR1 is SGHDT, CDR2 YYEEEE, per germline.

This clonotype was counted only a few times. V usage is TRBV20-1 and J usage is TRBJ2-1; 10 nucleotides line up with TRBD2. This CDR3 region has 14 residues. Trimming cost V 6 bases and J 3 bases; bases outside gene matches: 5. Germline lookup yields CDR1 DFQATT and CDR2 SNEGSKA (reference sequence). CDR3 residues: CSAERTSGYNEQFF. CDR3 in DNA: TGCAGTGCGGAACGGACTAGCGGCTACAATGAGCAGTTCTTC.

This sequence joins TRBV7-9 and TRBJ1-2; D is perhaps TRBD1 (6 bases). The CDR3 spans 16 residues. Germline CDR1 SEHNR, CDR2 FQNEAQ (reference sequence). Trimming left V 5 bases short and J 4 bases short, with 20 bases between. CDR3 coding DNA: TGTGCCAGCAGCCCCGGGGCAGGGGCTATCGGCTATGGCTACACCTTC. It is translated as CASSPGAGAIGYGYTF.

The CDR3 DNA follows: TGTGCCAGCAGGCTAGCGGGAGTTACCTACGAGCAGTACTTC. Translating gives CASRLAGVTYEQYF. V usage is TRBV27 and J usage is TRBJ2-7; TRBD2 matches 10 bases. V gave up 6 bases and J gave up 2 bases; unmatched junction bases: 4. This CDR3 has 14 amino acids. From germline, CDR1 is MNHEY and CDR2 SMNVEV (reference sequence).

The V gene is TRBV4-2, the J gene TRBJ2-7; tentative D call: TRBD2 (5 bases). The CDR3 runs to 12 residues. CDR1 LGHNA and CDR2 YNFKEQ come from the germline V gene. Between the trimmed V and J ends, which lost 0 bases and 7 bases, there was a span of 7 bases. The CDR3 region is CASSQEEEEQYF. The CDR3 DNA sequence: TGTGCCAGCAGCCAAGAGGAGGAAGAGCAGTACTTC.

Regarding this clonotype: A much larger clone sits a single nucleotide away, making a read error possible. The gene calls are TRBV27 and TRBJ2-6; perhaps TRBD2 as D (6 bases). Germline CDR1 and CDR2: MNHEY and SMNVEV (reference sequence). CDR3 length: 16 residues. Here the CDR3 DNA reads TGTGCCAGCTGCACGGGGGACCTCTCTGGGACCAACGTCCTGACTTTC. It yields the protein CASCTGDLSGTNVLTF.

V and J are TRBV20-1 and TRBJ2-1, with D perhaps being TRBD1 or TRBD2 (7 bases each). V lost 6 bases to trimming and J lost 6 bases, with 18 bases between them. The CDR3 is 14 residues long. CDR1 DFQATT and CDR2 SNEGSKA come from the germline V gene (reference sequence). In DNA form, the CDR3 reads TGCAGTGCCGAGGGGGCTAGCGGATCCAATGAGCAGTTCTTC. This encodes CSAEGASGSNEQFF.

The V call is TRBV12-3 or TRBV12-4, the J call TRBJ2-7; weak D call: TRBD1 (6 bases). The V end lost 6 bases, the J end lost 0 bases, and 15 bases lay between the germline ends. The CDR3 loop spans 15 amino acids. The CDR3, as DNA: TGTGCCAGCAGCCCGATCCCGGGACACTCCTACGAGCAGTACTTC. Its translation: CASSPIPGHSYEQYF.

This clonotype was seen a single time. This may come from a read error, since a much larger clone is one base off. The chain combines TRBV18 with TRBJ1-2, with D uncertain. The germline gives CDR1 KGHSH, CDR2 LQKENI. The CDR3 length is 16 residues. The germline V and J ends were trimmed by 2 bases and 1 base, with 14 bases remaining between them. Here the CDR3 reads CASSPVSLGINYGYTF. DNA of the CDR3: TGTGCCAGCTCACCAGTCTCCTTGGGGATTAACTATGGCTACACCTTC.

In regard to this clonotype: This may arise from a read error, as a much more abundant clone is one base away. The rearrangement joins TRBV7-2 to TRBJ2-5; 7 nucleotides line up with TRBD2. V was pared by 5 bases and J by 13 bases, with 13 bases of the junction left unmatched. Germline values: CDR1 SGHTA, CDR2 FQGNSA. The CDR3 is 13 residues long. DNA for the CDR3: TGTGCCAGCAGCCCGGGGTCGGCGGGAGTTTGGTACTTC. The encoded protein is CASSPGSAGVWYF.

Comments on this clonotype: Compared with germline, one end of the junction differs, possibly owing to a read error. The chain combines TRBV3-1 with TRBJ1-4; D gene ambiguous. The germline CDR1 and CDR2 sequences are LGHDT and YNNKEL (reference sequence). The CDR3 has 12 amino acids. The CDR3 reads CVSSQAREKLFF. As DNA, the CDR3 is TGTGTCAGCAGCCAAGCGCGGGAAAAACTGTTTTTT.

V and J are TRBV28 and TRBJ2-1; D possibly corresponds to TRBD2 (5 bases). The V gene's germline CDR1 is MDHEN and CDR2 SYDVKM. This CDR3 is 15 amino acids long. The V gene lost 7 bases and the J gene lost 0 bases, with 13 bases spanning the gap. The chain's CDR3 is CASIEGRSSYNEQFF. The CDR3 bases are TGTGCCAGCATTGAGGGTAGGAGCTCCTACAATGAGCAGTTCTTC.

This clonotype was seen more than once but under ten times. Here the CDR3 DNA reads TGCGCCAGCAGCTTGTTAGCAGCAGAATTCACAGATACGCAGTATTTT. As protein: CASSLLAAEFTDTQYF. This sequence joins TRBV5-1 and TRBJ2-3; no reliable D call. The CDR3 runs 16 residues. The germline gives CDR1 SGHRS, CDR2 YFSETQ. Trimming pared 1 base from V and 2 bases from J, leaving 14 bases between.

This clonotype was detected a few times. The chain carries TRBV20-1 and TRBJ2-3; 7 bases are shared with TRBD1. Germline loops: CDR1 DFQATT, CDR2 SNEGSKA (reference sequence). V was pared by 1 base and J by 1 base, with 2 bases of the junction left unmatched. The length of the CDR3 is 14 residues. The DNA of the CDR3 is TGCAGTGCTAGAGGGGACAGACGCACAGATACGCAGTATTTT. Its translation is CSARGDRRTDTQYF.

CDR3 sequence (DNA): TGCAGCGTTGTAGGGCGGTCCTACAATGAGCAGTTCTTC. Translated: CSVVGRSYNEQFF. The chain joins TRBV29-1 to TRBJ2-1; no firm D call. Between the trimmed V and J ends, which lost 4 bases and 1 base, there was a span of 8 bases. The CDR3 runs 13 residues. Germline-derived CDR1 and CDR2 are SQVTM and ANQGSEA.

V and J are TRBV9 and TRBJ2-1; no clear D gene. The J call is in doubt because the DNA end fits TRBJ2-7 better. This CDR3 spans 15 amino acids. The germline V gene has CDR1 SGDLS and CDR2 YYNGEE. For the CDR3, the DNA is TGTGCCAGCAGCGTAGTAGAGCGCCCCTACAATGAGCAGTACTTC. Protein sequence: CASSVVERPYNEQYF.

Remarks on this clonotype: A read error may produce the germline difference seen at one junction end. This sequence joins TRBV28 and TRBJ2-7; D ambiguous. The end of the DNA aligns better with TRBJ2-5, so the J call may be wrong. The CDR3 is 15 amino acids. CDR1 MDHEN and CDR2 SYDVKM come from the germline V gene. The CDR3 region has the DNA TGTGCTAGCAGTTTATTGGGCTCCTGGGGAGAGACCCAGTACTTC. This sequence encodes CASSLLGSWGETQYF.

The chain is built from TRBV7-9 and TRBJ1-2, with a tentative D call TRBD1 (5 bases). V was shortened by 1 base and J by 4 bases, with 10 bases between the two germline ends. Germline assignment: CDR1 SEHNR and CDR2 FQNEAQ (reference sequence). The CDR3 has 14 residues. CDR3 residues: CASSLETATYGYTF. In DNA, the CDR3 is TGTGCCAGCAGCTTAGAGACAGCCACCTATGGCTACACCTTC.

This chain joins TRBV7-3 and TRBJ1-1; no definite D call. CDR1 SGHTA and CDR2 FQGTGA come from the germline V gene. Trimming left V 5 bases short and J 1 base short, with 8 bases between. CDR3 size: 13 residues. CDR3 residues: CASSPWTNTEAFF. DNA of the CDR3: TGTGCCAGCAGCCCCTGGACGAACACTGAAGCTTTCTTT. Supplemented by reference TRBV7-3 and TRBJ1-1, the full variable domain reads GAGVSQTPSNKVTEKGKYVELRCDPISGHTALYWYRQSLGQGPEFLIYFQGTGAADDSGLPNDRFFAVRPEGSVSTLKIQRTERGDSAVYLCASSPWTNTEAFFGQGTRLTVV.

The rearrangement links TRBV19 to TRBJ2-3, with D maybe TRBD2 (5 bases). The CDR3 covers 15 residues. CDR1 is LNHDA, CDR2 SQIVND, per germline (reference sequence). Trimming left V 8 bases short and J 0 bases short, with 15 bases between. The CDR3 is CASSERTLSTDTQYF. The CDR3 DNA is TGTGCCAGTTCTGAGCGGACTCTTAGCACAGATACGCAGTATTTT.

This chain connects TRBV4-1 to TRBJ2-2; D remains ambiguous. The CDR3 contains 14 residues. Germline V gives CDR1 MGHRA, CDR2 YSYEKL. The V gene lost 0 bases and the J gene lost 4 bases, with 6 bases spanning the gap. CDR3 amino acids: CASSQDFSTGELFF. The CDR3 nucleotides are TGCGCCAGCAGCCAAGATTTTAGCACCGGGGAGCTGTTTTTT.

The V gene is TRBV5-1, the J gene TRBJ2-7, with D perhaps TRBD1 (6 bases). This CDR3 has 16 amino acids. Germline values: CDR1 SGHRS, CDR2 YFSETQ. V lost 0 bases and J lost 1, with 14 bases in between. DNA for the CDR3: TGCGCCAGCAGCTTGGCCGAGGCAGGGGAATCCTACGAGCAGTACTTC. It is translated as CASSLAEAGESYEQYF.

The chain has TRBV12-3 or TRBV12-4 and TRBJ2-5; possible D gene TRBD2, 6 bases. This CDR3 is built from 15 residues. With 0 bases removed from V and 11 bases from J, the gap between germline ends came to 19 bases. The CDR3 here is CASSLALNTGVSQYF. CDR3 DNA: TGTGCCAGCAGTTTAGCCCTAAACACGGGGGTCTCGCAGTACTTC.

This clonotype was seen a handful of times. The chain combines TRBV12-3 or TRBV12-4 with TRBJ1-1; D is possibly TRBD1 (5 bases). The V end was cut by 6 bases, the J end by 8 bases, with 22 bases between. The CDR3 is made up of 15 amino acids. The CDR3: CASSPRGSAGSEAFF. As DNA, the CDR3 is TGTGCCAGCAGCCCGCGGGGCAGCGCGGGATCCGAAGCTTTCTTT.

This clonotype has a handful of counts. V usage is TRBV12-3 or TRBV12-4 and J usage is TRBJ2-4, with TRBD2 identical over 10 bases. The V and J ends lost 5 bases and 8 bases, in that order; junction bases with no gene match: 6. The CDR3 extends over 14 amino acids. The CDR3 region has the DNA TGTGCCAGCAGTGTCCTAGCGGGAGCATACATTCAGTACTTC. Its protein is CASSVLAGAYIQYF.